This T cell receptor beta chain emerged from a study of beta chain features in type 1 diabetes. Study-level findings and limits: Among patients, naive, central memory and Treg TCRB repertoires appeared more similar than among healthy donors.

Trimming cost V 6 bases and J 2 bases, with 9 bases left between them. The CDR3 sequence is 13 residues long. Germline CDR1 reads SEHNR; CDR2 reads FQNEAQ (reference sequence). Details on this clone: Its antigen is as yet unknown.

Expressed TCRB transcripts were sequenced, since all the RNA that had been isolated was reverse transcribed. Clones were sequenced by immunoSEQ multiplex PCR, and TCRdb holds only the in-frame ones, with some missing. The sample lists more than 350,000 clones, about 10% occurring once. Sequencing input: naive CD4+ T cells from blood. The V call is TRBV7-9, the J call TRBJ2-3, with TRBD1 as a possible D gene (5 bases). This sequence was found in a woman aged 18 to 35 in good health. The CDR3 region is CASSSGPTDTQYF. The CDR3 DNA follows: TGTGCCAGCAGTTCAGGGCCCACAGATACGCAGTATTTT.